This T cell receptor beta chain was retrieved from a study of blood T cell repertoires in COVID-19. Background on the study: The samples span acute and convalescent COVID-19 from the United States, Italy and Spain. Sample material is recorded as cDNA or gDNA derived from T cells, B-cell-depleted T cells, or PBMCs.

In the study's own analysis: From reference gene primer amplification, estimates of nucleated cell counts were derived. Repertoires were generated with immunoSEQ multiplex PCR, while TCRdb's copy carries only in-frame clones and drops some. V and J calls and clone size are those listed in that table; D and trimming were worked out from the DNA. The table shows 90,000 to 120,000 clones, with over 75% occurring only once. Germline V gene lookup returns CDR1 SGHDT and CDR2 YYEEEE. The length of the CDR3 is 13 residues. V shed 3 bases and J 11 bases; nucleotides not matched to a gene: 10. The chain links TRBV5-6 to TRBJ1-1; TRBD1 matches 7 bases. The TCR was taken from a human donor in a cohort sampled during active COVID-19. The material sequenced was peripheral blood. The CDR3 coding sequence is TGTGCCAGCAGCTCACCACAGGGGCCTGCGGCTTTCTTT. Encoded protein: CASSSPQGPAAFF.